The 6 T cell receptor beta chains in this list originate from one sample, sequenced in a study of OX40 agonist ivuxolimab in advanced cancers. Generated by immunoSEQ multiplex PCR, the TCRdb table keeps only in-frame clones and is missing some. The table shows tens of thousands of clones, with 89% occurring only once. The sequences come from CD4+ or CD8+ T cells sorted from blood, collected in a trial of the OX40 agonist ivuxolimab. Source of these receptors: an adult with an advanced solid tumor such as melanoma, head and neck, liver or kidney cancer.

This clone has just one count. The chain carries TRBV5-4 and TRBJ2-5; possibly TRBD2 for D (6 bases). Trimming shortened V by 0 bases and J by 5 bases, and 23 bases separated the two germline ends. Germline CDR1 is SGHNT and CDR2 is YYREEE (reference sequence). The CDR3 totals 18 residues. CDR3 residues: CASSLGGGGTMQGETQYF. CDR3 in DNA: TGTGCCAGCAGCTTGGGCGGTGGGGGGACCATGCAGGGTGAGACCCAGTACTTC.

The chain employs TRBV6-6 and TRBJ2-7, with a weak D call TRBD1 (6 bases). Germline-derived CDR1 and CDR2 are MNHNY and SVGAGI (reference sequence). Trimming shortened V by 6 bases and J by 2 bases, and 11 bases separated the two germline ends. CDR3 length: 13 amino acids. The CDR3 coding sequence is TGTGCCAGCAGACGGGACACCACCTACGAGCAGTACTTC. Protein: CASRRDTTYEQYF.

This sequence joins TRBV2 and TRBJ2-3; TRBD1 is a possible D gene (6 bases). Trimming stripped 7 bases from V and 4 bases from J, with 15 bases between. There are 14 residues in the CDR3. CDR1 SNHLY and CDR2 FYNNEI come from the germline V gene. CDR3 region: CASTKTGPPDTQYF. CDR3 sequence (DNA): TGTGCCAGCACGAAAACAGGGCCCCCAGATACGCAGTATTTT. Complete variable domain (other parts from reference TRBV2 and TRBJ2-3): EPEVTQTPSHQVTQMGQEVILRCVPISNHLYFYWYRQILGQKVEFLVSFYNNEISEKSEIFDDQFSVERPDGSNFTLKIRSTKLEDSAMYFCASTKTGPPDTQYFGPGTRLTVL.

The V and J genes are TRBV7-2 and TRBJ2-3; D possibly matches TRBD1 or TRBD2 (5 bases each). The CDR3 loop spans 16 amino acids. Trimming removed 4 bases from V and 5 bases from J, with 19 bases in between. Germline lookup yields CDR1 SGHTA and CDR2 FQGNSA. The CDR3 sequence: CASSYSNGAIEDTQYF. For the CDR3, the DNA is TGTGCCAGCAGCTACAGCAACGGGGCAATCGAAGATACGCAGTATTTT. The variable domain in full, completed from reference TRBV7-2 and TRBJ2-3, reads GAGVSQSPSNKVTEKGKDVELRCDPISGHTALYWYRQSLGQGLEFLIYFQGNSAPDKSGLPSDRFSAERTGGSVSTLTIQRTQQEDSAVYLCASSYSNGAIEDTQYFGPGTRLTVL.

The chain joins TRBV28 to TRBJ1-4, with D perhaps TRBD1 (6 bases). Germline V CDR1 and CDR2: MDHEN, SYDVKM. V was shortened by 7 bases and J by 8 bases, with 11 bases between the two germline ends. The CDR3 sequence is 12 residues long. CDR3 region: CASNREREKLFF. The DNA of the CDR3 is TGTGCCAGCAACAGGGAGAGGGAAAAACTGTTTTTT. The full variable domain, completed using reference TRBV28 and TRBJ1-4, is DVKVTQSSRYLVKRTGEKVFLECVQDMDHENMFWYRQDPGLGLRLIYFSYDVKMKEKGDIPEGYSVSREKKERFSLILESASTNQTSMYLCASNREREKLFFGSGTQLSVL.

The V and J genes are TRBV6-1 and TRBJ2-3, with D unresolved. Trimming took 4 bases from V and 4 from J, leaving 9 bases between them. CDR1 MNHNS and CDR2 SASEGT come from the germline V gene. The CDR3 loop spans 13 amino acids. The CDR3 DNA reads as TGTGCCAGCAGTGGTTCAGCTTCAGATACGCAGTATTTT. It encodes CASSGSASDTQYF.